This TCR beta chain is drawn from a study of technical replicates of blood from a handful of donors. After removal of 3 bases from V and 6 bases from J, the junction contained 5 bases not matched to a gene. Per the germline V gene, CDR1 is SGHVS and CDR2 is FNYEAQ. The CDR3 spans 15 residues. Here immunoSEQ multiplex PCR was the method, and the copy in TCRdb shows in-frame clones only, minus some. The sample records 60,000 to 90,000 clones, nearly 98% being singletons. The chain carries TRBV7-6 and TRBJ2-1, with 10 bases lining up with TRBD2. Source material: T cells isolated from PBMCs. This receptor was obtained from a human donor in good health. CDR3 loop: CASSFHLAGVNEQFF. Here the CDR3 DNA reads TGTGCCAGCAGCTTTCATCTAGCGGGGGTCAATGAGCAGTTCTTC.